This T cell receptor (beta chain) was captured by sequencing in a study of regulatory dendritic cells for organ transplantation. The protocol was immunoSEQ multiplex PCR, while the TCRdb copy is restricted to in-frame clones and leaves out a portion. The sample consists of about 21,000 clones, approximately 85% of them appearing once. CDR1 MNHEY and CDR2 SMNVEV come from the germline V gene (reference sequence). The CDR3 is made up of 14 amino acids. With V trimmed by 3 bases and J by 8 bases, 4 bases remained unmatched. Turning to this clone: Its antigen is not known.

CFSE-labeled sorted T cells met regulatory or mature dendritic cells for about five days. CD4+ or CD8+ T cells were sorted as naive CD45RA+ or memory CD45RO+. The chain carries TRBV27 and TRBJ2-1; 10 nucleotides agree with TRBD2. Sequenced: naive CD4+ T cells from blood cultured with dendritic cells. Subset specified: CD45RA+ naive T cells. The clonotype was recovered from a human donor in good health. The CDR3 sequence: CASSLSSGSDEQFF. The DNA for the CDR3 is TGTGCCAGCAGTTTGTCTAGCGGGAGTGATGAGCAGTTCTTC.